Included here is one T cell receptor beta chain sequence, with context. Antigen specificity is unknown. CDR1 SGHNT and CDR2 YYREEE come from the germline V gene (reference sequence). The trim removed 2 bases at V and 11 bases at J, leaving 5 bases unmatched. This CDR3 contains 12 residues. The entry originates in a study of untreated major depressive disorder. General study results and limits: Compared with controls, depressed patients showed more TRBV05-01 (Vbeta 5.1) usage in CD4+ T cells.

TCRdb's table, derived via immunoSEQ multiplex PCR, lists solely in-frame clones and lacks some. Seen here are 20,000 or so clones, roughly 90% observed once, and the top ten hold roughly 0.6%. Each depressed patient was matched pairwise with a non-depressed control on sex, age, current smoking status and body mass index. All participants were of European descent. Among patients, depression was moderate to severe. Sequenced material: CD4+ T cells from PBMCs. The clonotype comes from a woman in her forties with major depressive disorder. The chain recombines TRBV5-4 with TRBJ1-2, with TRBD1 matching 8 bases. The CDR3 DNA reads as TGTGCCAGCAGCTTTCCGGACAGGGAATACACCTTC. Amino acid sequence: CASSFPDREYTF.